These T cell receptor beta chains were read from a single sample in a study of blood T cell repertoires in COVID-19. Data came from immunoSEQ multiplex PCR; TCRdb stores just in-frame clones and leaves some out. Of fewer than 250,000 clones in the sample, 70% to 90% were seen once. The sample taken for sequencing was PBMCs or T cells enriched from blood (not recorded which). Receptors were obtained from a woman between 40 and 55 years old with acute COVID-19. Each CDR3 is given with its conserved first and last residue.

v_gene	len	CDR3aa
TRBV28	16	CASRTSDRGLSYEQYF
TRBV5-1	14	CASSLWRADTEAFF
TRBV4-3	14	CASSQQGVRSPLHF
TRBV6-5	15	CASRPYGQGNQPQHF
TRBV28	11	CASSIAYEQYF
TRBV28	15	CASTPGGPIRYGYTF
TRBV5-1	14	CASNRMGGDSPLHF
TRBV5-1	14	CASSYAAGSETQYF
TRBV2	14	CASRARDRGLEQYF
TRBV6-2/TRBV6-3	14	CASSYTTGSQPQHF
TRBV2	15	CASSGPQGAKDGYTF
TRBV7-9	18	CASSLEWGLAGDYNEQFF
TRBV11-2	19	CASSLGGTSGRTNTGELFF
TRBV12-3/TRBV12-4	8	CASSFEDF
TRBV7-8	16	CASSSYGGLGGNTIYF
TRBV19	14	CASRDWSSGNTIYF
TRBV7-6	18	CASSPKGLAGGLRETQYF
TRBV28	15	CASSFPARGRDEQYF
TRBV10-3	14	CAIQVPGSSYEQYF
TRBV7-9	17	CATVPDRSKPNTGELFF
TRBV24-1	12	CATSGPGEAQYF
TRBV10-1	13	CARRDRGTDTQYF
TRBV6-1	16	CASSEWSITGANVLTF
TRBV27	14	CASSSGFSYNEQFF
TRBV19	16	CASSIGGTGPNYGYTF
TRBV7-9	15	CASSLAVGGGPEAFF
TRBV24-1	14	CATSDRGMNTEAFF
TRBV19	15	CASRQGGGAQETQYF
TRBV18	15	CASSPDIYSGETQYF
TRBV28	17	CASSASGTGTFTDTQYF
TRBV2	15	CASSEEGQSNQPQHF
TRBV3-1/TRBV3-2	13	CASSRGGTGELFF
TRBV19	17	CASSISSGTLGYNEQFF
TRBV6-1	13	CASSESSGAGAFF
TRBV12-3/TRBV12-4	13	CASSIFPPYEQYF
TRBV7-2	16	CASSPLAGGSYNEQFF
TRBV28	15	CASAIGTEPLNEQYF
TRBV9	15	CASSPRTETQETQYF
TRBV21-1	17	CASSTTPPSGEPNEQYF
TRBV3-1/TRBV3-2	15	CASSQVGQGTDTQYF
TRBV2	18	CASSGDREYDLSNQPQHF
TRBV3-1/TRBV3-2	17	CASSHSQRESSYNEQFF
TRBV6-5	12	CASCSGDNEQFF
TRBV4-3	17	CASSQDPSTGRNQPQHF
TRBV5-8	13	CASSLEGGNEQYF